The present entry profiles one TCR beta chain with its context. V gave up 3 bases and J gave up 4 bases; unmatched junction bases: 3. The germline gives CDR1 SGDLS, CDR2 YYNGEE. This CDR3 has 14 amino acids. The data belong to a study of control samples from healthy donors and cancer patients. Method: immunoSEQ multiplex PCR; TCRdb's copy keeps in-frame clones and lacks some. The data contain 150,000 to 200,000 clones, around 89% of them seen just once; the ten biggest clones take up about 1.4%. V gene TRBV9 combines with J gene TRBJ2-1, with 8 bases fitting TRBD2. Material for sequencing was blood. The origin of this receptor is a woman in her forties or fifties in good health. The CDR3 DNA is TGTGCCAGCAGCGCCGGGACTAGTTACAATGAGCAGTTCTTC. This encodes CASSAGTSYNEQFF.